This T cell receptor beta chain derives from a study of coeliac disease. Study-wide background: The study queried TRBV7-2 bias without high-resolution HLA data.

General observations from the study: The authors judged this method unsuitable for unbiased gliadin-specific T cell detection. Lamina propria and intraepithelial cell fractions may contain each other's cells. TRB repertoires were largely private, with most amino acid sequences found in only one sample.

Notes on this clone: Its antigen is not identified.

Germline CDR1 and CDR2: SNHLY and FYNNEI. Trimming took 8 bases from V and 4 from J; bases not matched to a gene: 14. The length of the CDR3 is 15 residues. Profiling relied on immunoSEQ multiplex PCR, and the TCRdb table lists in-frame clones only, not all of them. The sample records fewer than 6,000 clones, 65% to 85% being singletons. The sequenced material came from lamina propria lymphocytes from the gut. This receptor was taken from a young woman with active celiac disease. The chain joins TRBV2 to TRBJ2-7; TRBD1 matches at 7 bases. CDR3 sequence: CASQTDRAVLYEQYF. CDR3 nucleotide sequence: TGTGCCAGCCAGACCGACAGGGCTGTACTATACGAGCAGTACTTC. Combining the CDR3 with reference TRBV2 and TRBJ2-7 gives the whole variable domain EPEVTQTPSHQVTQMGQEVILRCVPISNHLYFYWYRQILGQKVEFLVSFYNNEISEKSEIFDDQFSVERPDGSNFTLKIRSTKLEDSAMYFCASQTDRAVLYEQYFGPGTRLTVT.